These 5 T cell receptor beta chains were sequenced from one sample in a study of blood T cells in healthy people across ages. Then a second PCR, running about 6 to 11 cycles, was carried out with a sample-barcoded 5' primer and a J-beta primer mix. In TCRdb, the 5' RACE reads were re-called with MiXCR into one record per CDR3 protein. Here the sample spans roughly 2 million distinct CDR3 sequences, roughly 50% being singletons. Sequencing was performed on blood. All receptors come from a woman aged 35 to 49 in good health.

This clonotype was detected only a few times. This chain uses TRBV11-2 with TRBJ1-2; D is possibly TRBD1 (6 bases). This CDR3 is 14 amino acids long. Per germline, CDR1 SGHAT and CDR2 FQNNGV. With 5 bases removed from V and 8 bases from J, the gap between germline ends came to 18 bases. CDR3 nucleotides: TGTGCCAGCAGCCCCTATGTGCAGGGGAAAGGCTACACCTTC. This sequence encodes CASSPYVQGKGYTF.

This clonotype appeared once. The rearrangement links TRBV6-2 or TRBV6-3 to TRBJ1-2, with no clear D. V was trimmed by 6 bases and J by 3 bases, leaving 11 bases between them. This CDR3 has 13 amino acids. The germline V gene has CDR1 MNHEY and CDR2 SVGEGT. CDR3 region: CASSRPADYGYTF. DNA of the CDR3: TGTGCCAGCAGCCGTCCCGCGGACTATGGCTACACCTTC.

This clonotype was picked up a small number of times. The rearrangement joins TRBV5-1 to TRBJ2-7, with D uncertain. V lost 0 bases and J 3 bases, leaving 16 bases between the germline ends. Germline V lookup: CDR1 SGHRS, CDR2 YFSETQ. CDR3 size: 16 residues. This CDR3 is CASSLGVQVAVYEQYF. CDR3 sequence (DNA): TGCGCCAGCAGCTTGGGTGTTCAGGTGGCGGTCTACGAGCAGTACTTC.

The gene calls are TRBV9 and TRBJ2-1; 8 nucleotides agree with TRBD2. CDR3 length: 16 amino acids. Germline lookup yields CDR1 SGDLS and CDR2 YYNGEE. V gave up 4 bases and J gave up 4 bases; unmatched junction bases: 10. The CDR3 sequence: CASSPYLGGGYNEQFF. CDR3 nucleotides: TGTGCCAGCAGCCCCTACCTTGGCGGGGGGTACAATGAGCAGTTCTTC.

This clonotype was observed a few times. This chain joins TRBV7-2 and TRBJ2-3; no clear D. The V and J ends lost 1 base and 1 base respectively, with 12 bases between them. CDR1 is SGHTA and CDR2 is FQGNSA in the germline V gene. The CDR3 spans 16 residues. CDR3 amino acids: CASSLGRSLGTDTQYF. CDR3 nucleotide sequence: TGTGCCAGCAGCTTAGGACGTTCGCTGGGCACAGATACGCAGTATTTT.